Listed below are T cell receptor beta chains from one sample, sequenced in a study of T cell changes during pregnancy in multiple sclerosis. Sequencing was performed with immunoSEQ multiplex PCR; in TCRdb, only in-frame clones are kept and a portion is missing. The sample consists of fewer than 90,000 clones, 85% to 95% of them appearing once. The starting material was peripheral blood, obtained in the third trimester of pregnancy. The source is a female donor in good health, enrolled as a control in a pregnancy study. The CDR3 runs from the conserved cysteine through the conserved F or W. D genes are given only for firm matches. A clone size is listed for some rows: how often the clone was seen (once, few, many), or a class if it is expanded.

V	J	D	size	CDR3	DNA
TRBV30	TRBJ2-2	NA	once	CAWGSVGPGELFF	TGTGCCTGGGGGTCGGTGGGCCCCGGGGAGCTGTTTTTT
TRBV29-1	TRBJ2-7	NA	once	CSVTRGLDEQYF	TGCAGCGTCACCCGAGGGCTGGACGAGCAGTACTTC
TRBV28	TRBJ2-2	TRBD2	NA	CASSILGLAGGTGELFF	TGTGCCAGCAGTATACTGGGACTAGCGGGAGGCACCGGGGAGCTGTTTTTT
TRBV5-5	TRBJ2-5	NA	NA	CASSRGSGETQYF	TGTGCCAGCAGCAGGGGGAGTGGTGAGACCCAGTACTTC
TRBV4-2	TRBJ1-4	NA	NA	CASSQDRSNEKLFF	TGTGCCAGCAGCCAAGACAGATCTAATGAAAAACTGTTTTTT
TRBV28	TRBJ2-1	NA	NA	CASSFLTRGANEQFF	TGTGCCAGCAGTTTTCTGACTAGAGGGGCAAATGAGCAGTTCTTC
TRBV7-2	TRBJ1-1	NA	NA	CASSSGQIMNTEAFF	TGTGCCAGCAGCAGTGGACAGATCATGAACACTGAAGCTTTCTTT
TRBV28	TRBJ1-4	NA	NA	CASSWGPSEKLFF	TGTGCCAGCAGTTGGGGGCCTTCTGAAAAACTGTTTTTT
TRBV5-4	TRBJ2-7	TRBD1	NA	CASSLKGQGENF	TGTGCCAGCAGCTTGAAGGGACAGGGGGAAAACTTC
TRBV10-1	TRBJ1-3	NA	NA	CARKGVPGNTIYF	TGCGCTAGGAAAGGGGTACCTGGAAACACCATATATTTT
TRBV11-2	TRBJ2-3	TRBD1	NA	CASGQGVTASTDTQYF	TGTGCCAGCGGTCAGGGGGTGACGGCTAGCACAGATACGCAGTATTTT
TRBV19	TRBJ2-7	TRBD1	NA	CASSIGQGPVYEQYF	TGTGCCAGTAGTATAGGACAGGGGCCAGTCTACGAGCAGTACTTC
TRBV5-1	TRBJ2-7	NA	NA	CASSSRSGSYEQYF	TGCGCCAGCAGCTCAAGGTCAGGGTCCTACGAGCAGTACTTC
TRBV30	TRBJ2-7	NA	NA	CAWSLQGREQYF	TGTGCCTGGAGCTTGCAGGGTCGCGAGCAGTACTTC
TRBV28	TRBJ2-5	NA	NA	CASRGSTSHVETQYF	TGTGCCAGCAGGGGATCGACTAGTCACGTAGAGACCCAGTACTTC
TRBV4-1	TRBJ2-5	TRBD2	NA	CASSQGGGRAWETQYF	TGCGCCAGCAGCCAAGGAGGCGGGAGGGCCTGGGAGACCCAGTACTTC
TRBV7-9	TRBJ1-5	TRBD1	NA	CASSPTGANQPQHF	TGTGCCAGCAGCCCGACAGGGGCCAATCAGCCCCAGCATTTT
TRBV4-1	TRBJ1-1	NA	NA	CASSQVDMGFMNTEAFF	TGCGCCAGCAGCCAAGTTGACATGGGCTTCATGAACACTGAAGCTTTCTTT
TRBV5-1	TRBJ2-1	NA	NA	CASSFGASDYNEQFF	TGCGCCAGCAGCTTCGGGGCTAGCGATTACAATGAGCAGTTCTTC
TRBV18	TRBJ2-4	TRBD2	NA	CASSPPGLAGDRIQYF	TGTGCCAGCTCACCACCGGGCTTAGCGGGAGATCGCATTCAGTACTTC
TRBV12-2	TRBJ1-5	NA	NA	CASRLVGGVCGKPQHF	TGTGCAAGTCGCTTAGTCGGGGGAGTTTGCGGGAAGCCCCAGCATTTT
TRBV29-1	TRBJ2-3	NA	NA	CSVERGSTDTQYF	TGCAGCGTTGAGCGGGGTAGCACAGATACGCAGTATTTT
TRBV5-1	TRBJ1-3	TRBD1	NA	CASSLFQGANGNTIYF	TGCGCCAGCAGCTTGTTTCAGGGGGCGAATGGAAACACCATATATTTT
TRBV18	TRBJ2-7	TRBD1	NA	CASSQGTGDEQYF	TGTGCCAGCTCACAGGGGACAGGGGACGAGCAGTACTTC
TRBV29-1	TRBJ2-2	NA	NA	CSVGQGENTGELFF	TGCAGCGTTGGTCAAGGGGAGAACACCGGGGAGCTGTTTTTT
TRBV27	TRBJ2-6	NA	NA	CASSLLRTGPSGANVLTF	TGTGCCAGCAGTTTACTCAGAACAGGGCCCTCTGGGGCCAACGTCCTGACTTTC
TRBV9	TRBJ2-5	NA	NA	CASSVGREETQYF	TGTGCCAGCAGCGTAGGTCGGGAAGAGACCCAGTACTTC
TRBV6-1	TRBJ2-7	TRBD2	NA	CASSLSGSTYEQYF	TGTGCCAGCAGCCTTAGCGGGAGCACCTACGAGCAGTACTTC
TRBV28	TRBJ2-2	NA	NA	CASSLSSTINTGELFF	TGTGCCAGCAGTTTATCGTCTACCATTAACACCGGGGAGCTGTTTTTT
TRBV7-9	TRBJ2-7	NA	once	CASSNWAGGEQYF	TGTGCCAGCAGCAACTGGGCCGGTGGTGAGCAGTACTTC
TRBV5-1	TRBJ1-5	TRBD1	NA	CASSSGQGGQPQHF	TGCGCCAGCAGCTCCGGACAGGGCGGTCAGCCCCAGCATTTT
TRBV7-9	TRBJ1-1	NA	NA	CASSLGTHNTEAFF	TGTGCCAGCAGCTTGGGGACACACAACACTGAAGCTTTCTTT
TRBV6-6	TRBJ1-2	NA	NA	CASSSGAYGYTF	TGTGCCAGCAGTTCCGGAGCATATGGCTACACCTTC
TRBV25-1	TRBJ2-1	NA	once	CASSEYGHISYNEQFF	TGTGCCAGCAGTGAATATGGCCACATCTCCTACAATGAGCAGTTCTTC
TRBV18	TRBJ2-5	NA	NA	CASSAGTSLGETQYF	TGTGCCAGCTCAGCCGGGACATCACTGGGAGAGACCCAGTACTTC
TRBV19	TRBJ1-1	NA	NA	CASSIRRENTEAFF	TGTGCCAGTAGTATACGTCGGGAGAACACTGAAGCTTTCTTT